This T cell receptor beta chain was sequenced in a study of blood T cell repertoires in COVID-19. Study at large: Sites in the United States, Italy and Spain provided acute and convalescent COVID-19 samples. T cells, B-cell-depleted T cells, or PBMCs provided the cDNA or gDNA that served as material.

Original handling: Researchers report that nucleated cell counts were estimated from reference gene primer amplification. Only in-frame clones appear in the TCRdb table, and some are missing; sequencing was by immunoSEQ multiplex PCR. The DNA gave D and trimming, while V, J and clone size come from that table. The sample consists of 180,000 or so clones, around 78% of them appearing once. This clone has just one count. Trimming left V 9 bases short and J 2 bases short, with 13 bases between. This CDR3 region has 14 residues. CDR1 is LNHDA, CDR2 SQIVND, per germline (reference sequence). Everyone who took part was roughly 18 to 89 years old, and they came from 20 to 25 US areas.

What was sequenced was PBMCs or T cells enriched from blood (not recorded which). This receptor was taken from a woman aged 45-65 years who had recovered from COVID-19. This chain joins TRBV19 and TRBJ1-4; weak D call: TRBD1 (6 bases). The CDR3 region has the DNA TGTGCCAGCCAAACAGGGCGGACTAATGAAAAACTGTTTTTT. This sequence encodes CASQTGRTNEKLFF. Looking up the rest from reference TRBV19 and TRBJ1-4 gives the full variable domain: DGGITQSPKYLFRKEGQNVTLSCEQNLNHDAMYWYRQDPGQGLRLIYYSQIVNDFQKGDIAEGYSVSREKKESFPLTVTSAQKNPTAFYLCASQTGRTNEKLFFGSGTQLSVL.